Listed below are T cell receptor beta chains from one sample, sequenced in a study of OX40 agonist ivuxolimab in advanced cancers. Sequencing was performed with immunoSEQ multiplex PCR; in TCRdb, only in-frame clones are kept and a portion is missing. The sample yields tens of thousands of clones, 80% to 90% seen once. This specimen consisted of CD4+ or CD8+ T cells sorted from blood, obtained in a trial of the OX40 agonist ivuxolimab. The receptors originated from an adult with an advanced solid tumor such as melanoma, head and neck, liver or kidney cancer. The CDR3 runs from the conserved cysteine through the conserved F or W. A D gene is named only where the DNA matches it firmly. Not all rows give a size; the values are once, few, many and, for expanded clones, a class.

j_call	clone_size	d_call	v_call	cdr3_nt	cdr3_aa
TRBJ1-1	NA	TRBD1	TRBV5-1	TGCGCCAGCAGCTTGTGGGCAGGGACAGACACTGAAGCTTTCTTT	CASSLWAGTDTEAFF
TRBJ1-2	NA	NA	TRBV7-9	TGTGCCAGCAGCCCCATGGGCGGGGATAACTATGGCTACACCTTC	CASSPMGGDNYGYTF
TRBJ1-1	NA	NA	TRBV18	TGTGCCAGCTCACCTCCGGGAGCGGCCGAAGCTTTCTTT	CASSPPGAAEAFF
TRBJ1-5	NA	NA	TRBV28	TGTGCCAGCCTCCGGGGGGGAAATCAGCCCCAGCATTTT	CASLRGGNQPQHF
TRBJ1-2	NA	TRBD1	TRBV5-5	TGTGCCAGCAGCTTGCAGACAGGGGCCGGCTACACCTTC	CASSLQTGAGYTF
TRBJ1-1	NA	NA	TRBV29-1	TGCAGCGTCAAAGGGAGGGGGGCTTTCTTT	CSVKGRGAFF
TRBJ2-3	NA	NA	TRBV7-6	TGTGCCAGCAGGGCTGAGGGGGTCACAGATACGCAGTATTTT	CASRAEGVTDTQYF
TRBJ2-5	NA	NA	TRBV7-2	TGTGCCAGCAGCTCCGCGGACGGAACCCAGTACTTC	CASSSADGTQYF
TRBJ1-2	NA	NA	TRBV2	TGTGCCAGCCAGGAGGGAGCTAACTATGGCTACACCTTC	CASQEGANYGYTF
TRBJ1-2	NA	NA	TRBV6-1	TGTGCCAGCAGGGGGGGACGCGTAATTAACTATGGCTACACCTTC	CASRGGRVINYGYTF
TRBJ2-3	NA	NA	TRBV2	TGTGCCAGCAGTCCAGGTAGGGCAGGCCGCACAGATACGCAGTATTTT	CASSPGRAGRTDTQYF
TRBJ1-4	NA	NA	TRBV6-1	TGTGCCAGCAGTGAAGAGCGGGGGGCAACTAATGAAAAACTGTTTTTT	CASSEERGATNEKLFF
TRBJ2-1	NA	NA	TRBV7-9	TGTGCCAGCAGCTCCACACTTATGGAGTTCTTC	CASSSTLMEFF
TRBJ1-2	NA	TRBD1	TRBV28	TGTGCCAGCAGTCAGGGACAGGTCTATGGCTACACCTTC	CASSQGQVYGYTF
TRBJ1-2	NA	NA	TRBV11-2	TGTGCCAGCAGCCCGTTCGGGGCAGGCCCAGTCTATGGCTACACCTTC	CASSPFGAGPVYGYTF
TRBJ2-7	NA	TRBD2	TRBV7-8	TGTGCCAGCAGCTTTGGGACTAGCAGCTACGAGCAGTACTTC	CASSFGTSSYEQYF
TRBJ2-5	once	NA	TRBV7-2	TGTGCCAGCAGCTTAGTAGTCGAAAGGAAGACCCAGTACTTC	CASSLVVERKTQYF
TRBJ2-1	NA	NA	TRBV29-1	TGCAGCGTTGGAGGGGGGGGGAATGAGCAGTTCTTC	CSVGGGGNEQFF
TRBJ2-1	NA	TRBD2	TRBV27	TGTGCCAGCAGCAGTTTAAATCTAGGACTAGCTGTTGAGCAGTTCTTC	CASSSLNLGLAVEQFF
TRBJ2-1	few	NA	TRBV4-3	TGCGCCAGCAGCCTACAGTCACACTCCTACAATGAGCAGTTCTTC	CASSLQSHSYNEQFF
TRBJ2-3	NA	TRBD2	TRBV4-2	TGTGCCAGCAGCAGCCCGGGGCGGGGGGGCACAGATACGCAGTATTTT	CASSSPGRGGTDTQYF
TRBJ2-2	NA	NA	TRBV4-2	TGTGCCAGCAGCCAAGATGGACGGAAGACCGGGGAGCTGTTTTTT	CASSQDGRKTGELFF